These T cell receptor beta chains were read from a single sample in a study of PD-1 blockade in classical Hodgkin lymphoma. Data came from immunoSEQ multiplex PCR; TCRdb stores just in-frame clones and leaves some out. The sample contains approximately 9,500 clones, 74% of which appear only once. The sequencing used CD4+ T cells from blood, collected at baseline. The receptors originated from a human donor with classical Hodgkin lymphoma. Each CDR3 is given with its conserved first and last residue. The D gene is left open where the match is weak. Clone sizes are given selectively: once, few, many, or a class where the clone is expanded.

CDR3 DNA: TGCAGCGTTGGGACCGCCTCCTACGAGCAGTACTTC
CDR3 protein: CSVGTASYEQYF
J gene: TRBJ2-7
clone size: .
D gene: .
V gene: TRBV29-1

CDR3 DNA: TGTGCCAGCGCTGACAGGTCTGATCAGCCCCAGCATTTT
CDR3 protein: CASADRSDQPQHF
J gene: TRBJ1-5
clone size: large
D gene: .
V gene: TRBV2

CDR3 DNA: TGCGCCAGCAGCCATGTGGCGAACACCGGGGAGCTGTTTTTT
CDR3 protein: CASSHVANTGELFF
J gene: TRBJ2-2
clone size: .
D gene: .
V gene: TRBV5-1

CDR3 DNA: TGTGCCAGCAGTTTGGGACTAGCCCCCTACGAGCAGTACTTC
CDR3 protein: CASSLGLAPYEQYF
J gene: TRBJ2-7
clone size: .
D gene: TRBD2
V gene: TRBV6-5

CDR3 DNA: TGCGCCAGCAGCTTGGCCAGGCTAGCGGGAGGGACCTACAATGAGCAGTTCTTC
CDR3 protein: CASSLARLAGGTYNEQFF
J gene: TRBJ2-1
clone size: .
D gene: TRBD2
V gene: TRBV5-1

CDR3 DNA: TGCAGCGTTGGACAGGGGTATTCCACCTTC
CDR3 protein: CSVGQGYSTF
J gene: TRBJ1-2
clone size: few
D gene: TRBD1
V gene: TRBV29-1

CDR3 DNA: TGTGCCAGCAGTCCCCCCCGCGGTGGGGGGCCCCCCGGGGAGCTGTTTTTT
CDR3 protein: CASSPPRGGGPPGELFF
J gene: TRBJ2-2
clone size: .
D gene: .
V gene: TRBV28

CDR3 DNA: TGTGCCAGCAGCTTAGCTTCGGGGCGATACGAGCAGTACTTC
CDR3 protein: CASSLASGRYEQYF
J gene: TRBJ2-7
clone size: .
D gene: .
V gene: TRBV7-8

CDR3 DNA: TGTGCCAGCAGCTGGCCGGGCGAGCAGTACTTC
CDR3 protein: CASSWPGEQYF
J gene: TRBJ2-7
clone size: .
D gene: .
V gene: TRBV11-2

CDR3 DNA: TGCAGCGTTAGTTTGGGAATGAAGCGGGAGTACAATGAGCAGTTCTTC
CDR3 protein: CSVSLGMKREYNEQFF
J gene: TRBJ2-1
clone size: .
D gene: TRBD2
V gene: TRBV29-1

CDR3 DNA: TGTGCCAGTAGTATAGATAAGGTGGGAGTCGCCTACAATGAGCAGTTCTTC
CDR3 protein: CASSIDKVGVAYNEQFF
J gene: TRBJ2-1
clone size: once
D gene: .
V gene: TRBV19

CDR3 DNA: TGCGCCAGCTGCGCGGCCCAGGGCGGGAATAATTCACCCCTCCACTTT
CDR3 protein: CASCAAQGGNNSPLHF
J gene: TRBJ1-6
clone size: .
D gene: .
V gene: TRBV5-1

CDR3 DNA: TGTGCCAGCAGCCCCTCCGGGGCAGGCTCCTACGAGCAGTACTTC
CDR3 protein: CASSPSGAGSYEQYF
J gene: TRBJ2-7
clone size: .
D gene: .
V gene: TRBV7-9

CDR3 DNA: TGTGCCAGCAGCCCTCGGGACGGCAATGAGCAGTTCTTC
CDR3 protein: CASSPRDGNEQFF
J gene: TRBJ2-1
clone size: .
D gene: .
V gene: TRBV7-2

CDR3 DNA: TGTGCCAGCAAAACGGGACAGTCGAGGTACGAGCAGTACTTC
CDR3 protein: CASKTGQSRYEQYF
J gene: TRBJ2-7
clone size: .
D gene: TRBD1
V gene: TRBV6-6

CDR3 DNA: TGTGCCAGCAGCTTGAAGACAGGGCAAGAGACCCAGTACTTC
CDR3 protein: CASSLKTGQETQYF
J gene: TRBJ2-5
clone size: .
D gene: TRBD1
V gene: TRBV5-4

CDR3 DNA: TGTGCCAGCAAAAGGGAACGCATCCTCTCTGGGGCCAACGTCCTGACTTTC
CDR3 protein: CASKRERILSGANVLTF
J gene: TRBJ2-6
clone size: .
D gene: .
V gene: TRBV2

CDR3 DNA: TGTGCCAGCTCACCACCCAGCGACCAAGAGACCCAGTACTTC
CDR3 protein: CASSPPSDQETQYF
J gene: TRBJ2-5
clone size: once
D gene: .
V gene: TRBV18

CDR3 DNA: TGCGCCAGCAGCTTCGACAGGGCCTACGAGCAGTACTTC
CDR3 protein: CASSFDRAYEQYF
J gene: TRBJ2-7
clone size: few
D gene: TRBD1
V gene: TRBV5-1

CDR3 DNA: TGCAGCGGGGGGGAGAACACTGAAGCTTTCTTT
CDR3 protein: CSGGENTEAFF
J gene: TRBJ1-1
clone size: .
D gene: .
V gene: TRBV29-1

CDR3 DNA: TGTGCCAGCAGCTTGGAGGCCCGGCGGGCAAAAAACATTCAGTACTTC
CDR3 protein: CASSLEARRAKNIQYF
J gene: TRBJ2-4
clone size: .
D gene: .
V gene: TRBV5-5

CDR3 DNA: TGTGCCAGCAGTTACTACCCTGGGGCCAACGTCCTGACTTTC
CDR3 protein: CASSYYPGANVLTF
J gene: TRBJ2-6
clone size: once
D gene: .
V gene: TRBV6-5

CDR3 DNA: TGCGCCAGCAGCTCCGGGACTAGACTTTACAATGAGCAGTTCTTC
CDR3 protein: CASSSGTRLYNEQFF
J gene: TRBJ2-1
clone size: .
D gene: TRBD2
V gene: TRBV5-1

CDR3 DNA: TGTGCCAGCAGTGAAGGCTTCGGGACAGCCACCTACGAGCAGTACTTC
CDR3 protein: CASSEGFGTATYEQYF
J gene: TRBJ2-7
clone size: .
D gene: TRBD1
V gene: TRBV6-1

CDR3 DNA: TGTGCCAGCTCACCTAAGACAGAAAACTATGGCTACACCTTC
CDR3 protein: CASSPKTENYGYTF
J gene: TRBJ1-2
clone size: .
D gene: .
V gene: TRBV18

CDR3 DNA: TGCGCCAGCAGCCCCTCAGGGCAGATTGAAAAACTGTTTTTT
CDR3 protein: CASSPSGQIEKLFF
J gene: TRBJ1-4
clone size: few
D gene: .
V gene: TRBV4-1

CDR3 DNA: TGCGCCAGCAGCCGCGGGACAGACCTGGGAACTGAAGCTTTCTTT
CDR3 protein: CASSRGTDLGTEAFF
J gene: TRBJ1-1
clone size: once
D gene: TRBD1
V gene: TRBV5-1

CDR3 DNA: TGTGCCAGCAGTGTACAGGTTTCGAACACCGGGGAGCTGTTTTTT
CDR3 protein: CASSVQVSNTGELFF
J gene: TRBJ2-2
clone size: .
D gene: .
V gene: TRBV6-1

CDR3 DNA: TGCGCCAGCAGCACAGGGGGCCCAGATACGCAGTATTTT
CDR3 protein: CASSTGGPDTQYF
J gene: TRBJ2-3
clone size: few
D gene: TRBD1
V gene: TRBV5-1

CDR3 DNA: TGTGCCTGGAGTGAGACAGATAATTCACCCCTCCACTTT
CDR3 protein: CAWSETDNSPLHF
J gene: TRBJ1-6
clone size: once
D gene: .
V gene: TRBV30

CDR3 DNA: TGTGCCAGCAAAGCCAGGGAGGGCACCGGGGAGCTGTTTTTT
CDR3 protein: CASKAREGTGELFF
J gene: TRBJ2-2
clone size: once
D gene: TRBD2
V gene: TRBV6-6

CDR3 DNA: TGTGCCAGCAGCTTTCGACGGGGAGATAACGTCTACAATGAGCAGTTCTTC
CDR3 protein: CASSFRRGDNVYNEQFF
J gene: TRBJ2-1
clone size: .
D gene: .
V gene: TRBV7-2

CDR3 DNA: TGCGCCAGCGGACCCGGGACAGGGAACCACGAGCAGTACTTC
CDR3 protein: CASGPGTGNHEQYF
J gene: TRBJ2-7
clone size: .
D gene: TRBD1
V gene: TRBV5-1

CDR3 DNA: TGTGCCAGAAGCTTGGCGACTAGCAACCGGTACCCCTACGAGCAGTACTTC
CDR3 protein: CARSLATSNRYPYEQYF
J gene: TRBJ2-7
clone size: .
D gene: TRBD2
V gene: TRBV5-3

CDR3 DNA: TGTGCCAGCAGCTTGGAGACTAGCGGGACTACCGGGGAGCTGTTTTTT
CDR3 protein: CASSLETSGTTGELFF
J gene: TRBJ2-2
clone size: .
D gene: TRBD2
V gene: TRBV5-6

CDR3 DNA: TGTGCCAGCAGTCCGGGAAGCGGTATTAAAGAGACCCAGTACTTC
CDR3 protein: CASSPGSGIKETQYF
J gene: TRBJ2-5
clone size: .
D gene: .
V gene: TRBV28

CDR3 DNA: TGCGCCAGCAGCTTGGAATTTCTAGCGGGAGCCAATGAGCAGTTCTTC
CDR3 protein: CASSLEFLAGANEQFF
J gene: TRBJ2-1
clone size: once
D gene: TRBD2
V gene: TRBV5-1

CDR3 DNA: TGTGCCAGCTCACCACAACAGGGCGCCAATTCACCCCTCCACTTT
CDR3 protein: CASSPQQGANSPLHF
J gene: TRBJ1-6
clone size: few
D gene: .
V gene: TRBV18

CDR3 DNA: TGTGCCAGCAGCCTACCGGGACAGGGTCTAGGCAAACTGTTTTTT
CDR3 protein: CASSLPGQGLGKLFF
J gene: TRBJ1-4
clone size: once
D gene: TRBD1
V gene: TRBV5-5

CDR3 DNA: TGTGCCAGCAGCCCCGGGGCTGGAACCCCTGGATGGCAAGAGACCCAGTACTTC
CDR3 protein: CASSPGAGTPGWQETQYF
J gene: TRBJ2-5
clone size: few
D gene: .
V gene: TRBV5-5

CDR3 DNA: TGTGCCACCAGCAGAGATTCTGGCGGGGCCGGGGAGCTGTTTTTT
CDR3 protein: CATSRDSGGAGELFF
J gene: TRBJ2-2
clone size: .
D gene: .
V gene: TRBV15

CDR3 DNA: TGTGCCAGCTCACCGCCGGGGGACCAAGAGACCCAGTACTTC
CDR3 protein: CASSPPGDQETQYF
J gene: TRBJ2-5
clone size: few
D gene: .
V gene: TRBV18

CDR3 DNA: TGCAGCGTCGGACAGGAGTACTATGGCTACACCTTC
CDR3 protein: CSVGQEYYGYTF
J gene: TRBJ1-2
clone size: .
D gene: TRBD1
V gene: TRBV29-1

CDR3 DNA: TGTGCCAGTAGTATTTCTAGCGGGAGTTGGGAGACCCAGTACTTC
CDR3 protein: CASSISSGSWETQYF
J gene: TRBJ2-5
clone size: .
D gene: TRBD2
V gene: TRBV19

CDR3 DNA: TGTGCCAGCAGCTCGGGACAGGGGAGCAATCAGCCCCAGCATTTT
CDR3 protein: CASSSGQGSNQPQHF
J gene: TRBJ1-5
clone size: .
D gene: TRBD1
V gene: TRBV7-2

CDR3 DNA: TGTGCCAGCAGCGAAACCCGGGACGCCCACTCCTACGAGCAGTACTTC
CDR3 protein: CASSETRDAHSYEQYF
J gene: TRBJ2-7
clone size: few
D gene: .
V gene: TRBV21-1

CDR3 DNA: TGCGCCAGCAGCTCATCTCCTGACAGGAACTCCTACGAGCAGTACTTC
CDR3 protein: CASSSSPDRNSYEQYF
J gene: TRBJ2-7
clone size: once
D gene: .
V gene: TRBV5-1

CDR3 DNA: TGTGCCAGCAGCTTAATGGCCCACGAGCAGTACTTC
CDR3 protein: CASSLMAHEQYF
J gene: TRBJ2-7
clone size: once
D gene: .
V gene: TRBV13

CDR3 DNA: TGTGCCAGCAGCTTAGGAAGAGTCCCTAACTCTGGGGCCAACGTCCTGACTTTC
CDR3 protein: CASSLGRVPNSGANVLTF
J gene: TRBJ2-6
clone size: once
D gene: .
V gene: TRBV7-8

CDR3 DNA: TGCAGCGTCAGCCGACAGGGGCTTTACGAGCAGTACTTC
CDR3 protein: CSVSRQGLYEQYF
J gene: TRBJ2-7
clone size: .
D gene: TRBD1
V gene: TRBV29-1

CDR3 DNA: TGTGCCAGCAGCCACCGGGACAGGAATCAGCCCCAGCATTTT
CDR3 protein: CASSHRDRNQPQHF
J gene: TRBJ1-5
clone size: .
D gene: TRBD1
V gene: TRBV7-9